Sequencing of this T cell receptor beta chain was carried out in a study of response to subunit inactivated influenza vaccine. Study-wide findings and caveats: Only a handful of new T cells, the authors suggested, are recruited with each seasonal influenza vaccination.

TCRdb called the RT-PCR reads again in MiXCR, with one record for every CDR3 protein. This sample yields about 520,000 distinct CDR3 sequences, of which around 25% are seen a single time; approximately 1.9% belongs to the top ten. The germline V gene has CDR1 LGHNA and CDR2 YNFKEQ. V lost 4 bases, J lost 12 bases, and 8 bases stayed unmatched. The CDR3 length is 12 residues. A few counts support this clonotype. Its target is not known. The chain employs TRBV4-2 and TRBJ2-7; 8 positions agree with TRBD1. The sample consisted of CD4+ T cells sorted from PBMCs, taken around 5 days after vaccination. The sequence derives from a man aged 45 to 65 who received an inactivated influenza vaccine. In DNA form, the CDR3 reads TGTGCCAGCAGCCGCGGGCGGGACAGGCGGTACTTC. It translates to CASSRGRDRRYF.